The clone carrying this T cell receptor (beta chain) was seen repeatedly, ten times or more. Its antigen is not identified. RNA transcripts provided the source from which TCR beta CDR3 regions were amplified. A first-round RT-PCR of the TCR CDR3 used the HTBI primer set. TCRdb redid the calling of the multiplex PCR reads with MiXCR, one entry per CDR3 protein. This sample carries 550,000 to 600,000 distinct CDR3 sequences, approximately 15% of them seen once, and the ten largest clones take more than 6%. The data were taken from a study of T cells in Graves' hyperthyroidism and ophthalmopathy. Study results and limitations: Expanded thyroid clonotypes (above 0.001) were mostly also found in blood. The model anticipated ophthalmopathy a median around six months pre-onset.

Diagnoses rested on clinical symptoms, serum thyroxine and TRAb, thyroid ultrasound and orbital computed tomography. This sample holds PBMCs from 10 ml fresh peripheral blood. The CDR3 length is 14 residues. Trimming cost V 5 bases and J 4 bases; bases outside gene matches: 3. Per the germline V gene, CDR1 is SGHTA and CDR2 is FQGNSA. Sequencing input: blood. The clonotype originates from a woman aged 18-29 years with Graves' ophthalmopathy. The chain combines TRBV7-2 with TRBJ2-1; TRBD2 matches 9 bases. This chain's CDR3 is CASSRTSAYNEQFF. DNA of the CDR3: TGTGCCAGCAGCCGGACTAGCGCGTACAATGAGCAGTTCTTC.